The 9 T cell receptor beta chains listed next were all sequenced from one sample in a study of T-cell memory formation after mild COVID-19. One entry per CDR3 protein results from TCRdb running MiXCR on the 5' RACE reads. The table lists approximately 250,000 distinct CDR3 sequences, around 17% of them singletons, with around 20% in the top ten. The specimen sequenced was PBMCs or a T cell subset sorted from them (not recorded which). The origin of the receptors is a man aged 18-30 years who had mild COVID-19 (a few samples of this study predate the infection). Cell type and time point are not known.

The CDR3 region is CASSQDYGGAYEQYF. The DNA for the CDR3 is TGCGCCAGCAGCCAAGATTACGGAGGGGCCTACGAGCAGTACTTC. The rearrangement joins TRBV4-3 to TRBJ2-7; D is perhaps TRBD2 (6 bases). Germline V gene sequence: CDR1 LGHNA, CDR2 YSLEER. There are 15 residues in the CDR3. With 0 bases removed from V and 2 bases from J, the gap between germline ends came to 11 bases.

The chain joins TRBV20-1 to TRBJ2-1; D is unclear. This CDR3 spans 14 amino acids. The V gene lost 2 bases and the J gene lost 3 bases, with 11 bases spanning the gap. In germline, CDR1 is DFQATT, CDR2 SNEGSKA (reference sequence). The CDR3 nucleotides are TGCAGTGCTAGACGTATGCTGGGCTACAATGAGCAGTTCTTC. It codes for CSARRMLGYNEQFF.

This clonotype turned up a few times. The genes are TRBV6-4 and TRBJ2-1; a possible D gene is TRBD1 (6 bases). Per germline, CDR1 MRHNA and CDR2 SNTAGT. This CDR3 comprises 14 residues. V lost 2 bases to trimming and J lost 6 bases, with 11 bases between them. The CDR3 here is CASSDGGPGNEQFF. The CDR3 DNA follows: TGTGCCAGCAGTGACGGGGGCCCCGGCAATGAGCAGTTCTTC.

V and J are TRBV6-4 and TRBJ2-3, with unresolved D. The V gene lost 0 bases and the J gene lost 6 bases, with 4 bases spanning the gap. The CDR3 runs 12 residues. Germline CDR1 and CDR2: MRHNA and SNTAGT. The CDR3 region has the DNA TGTGCCAGCAGTGACTCGGGTGATACGCAGTATTTT. Translation gives CASSDSGDTQYF.

In its sample, this clonotype was seen many times. The J gene is TRBJ2-2, the V gene TRBV29-1; D gene uncertain. The CDR3 is made up of 13 amino acids. The V gene's germline CDR1 is SQVTM and CDR2 ANQGSEA. The V end was cut by 3 bases, the J end by 4 bases, with 9 bases between. This CDR3 reads CSVDGLGTGELFF. The CDR3 DNA is TGCAGCGTTGACGGCCTAGGCACCGGGGAGCTGTTTTTT.

This chain joins TRBV6-2 or TRBV6-3 and TRBJ2-3; D may be TRBD1 (5 bases). The V end was cut by 0 bases, the J end by 10 bases, with 11 bases between. The V gene's germline CDR1 is MNHEY and CDR2 SVGEGT. This CDR3 has 13 residues. For the CDR3, the DNA is TGTGCCAGCAGTTACTCGGGGCCTCTTTCGCAGTATTTT. Protein sequence: CASSYSGPLSQYF.

J is TRBJ2-3 and V is TRBV25-1, with a tentative D call TRBD1 (5 bases). The ends were cut back, 8 bases at V and 2 bases at J, with 14 bases in the middle. The CDR3 has 14 amino acids. In germline, CDR1 is MGHDK, CDR2 SYGVNS. In nucleotides, the CDR3 is TGTGCCAGCCGAGAGACAGTGAACACAGATACGCAGTATTTT. As protein: CASRETVNTDTQYF.

This clonotype was picked up a small number of times. The chain has TRBV10-3 and TRBJ2-7; no clear D gene. V shed 11 bases and J shed 1 base, with 12 bases lying between them. The CDR3 has 12 amino acids. Germline CDR1 reads ENHRY; CDR2 reads SYGVKD. The CDR3 sequence is CASSTQSYEQYF. CDR3 nucleotide sequence: TGTGCCTCGAGTACTCAATCCTACGAGCAGTACTTC.

This clonotype was counted only a few times. The J gene is TRBJ2-7, the V gene TRBV4-3, with D possibly being TRBD1 or TRBD2 (5 bases each). V was shortened by 2 bases and J by 1 base, with 6 bases between the two germline ends. Germline CDR1 LGHNA, CDR2 YSLEER. The CDR3 has 13 residues. CDR3 sequence reads: CASSQWGSYEQYF. The CDR3 DNA follows: TGCGCCAGCAGCCAATGGGGGTCCTACGAGCAGTACTTC.